This T cell receptor beta chain was identified in a study of tumor-infiltrating lymphocytes in primary liver carcinoma. Study background: Tissue type made little difference to sample yields of roughly 3.65 to 7.5 million productive TCRbeta reads. Findings and caveats of the study: Tumor samples exhibited a significantly greater top-250-clone fraction than blood samples (p = 0.039). The study found tumor-adjacent and tumor-blood pairs overlapped less than tumor region pairs.

From about 490 ng of total RNA, TCR beta-specific cDNA was reverse-transcribed using a constant-region primer. Nested multiplex PCR, run for three rounds with slightly modified ARM-PCR, yielded TCR beta libraries. The first two PCR rounds, around 11 cycles each, used TRBV1-TRBV30 forward primers and a C-beta reverse primer. One entry per CDR3 protein, called by TCRdb with MiXCR from the multiplex PCR reads. The repertoire holds more than 90,000 distinct CDR3 sequences, 55% to 80% seen once, with 9% to 15% in the top ten. Total RNA and DNA came together from roughly 20-30 mg of bulk tissue without cell sorting. This clonotype was counted a single time. As yet, its antigen is unknown. The CDR3 length is 16 residues. CDR1 is SGHAT and CDR2 is FQNNGV in the germline V gene.

The receptor was isolated from a woman in her sixties or seventies with primary liver carcinoma and hepatitis B virus infection. The chain uses TRBV11-2 and TRBJ2-1; possible D gene TRBD1, 6 bases. The sample was liver tumor tissue from sampling region 2. The subset denotes: tumor region T2, inferior pole. CDR3 in amino acids: CVSSLVTGSSYNEQFF. The CDR3 DNA is TGTGTCAGTAGCCTAGTAACAGGGAGCTCCTACAATGAGCAGTTCTTC.